What follows are 23 T cell receptor beta chains derived from one specimen sequenced in a study of blood T cell repertoires in COVID-19. TCRdb keeps only in-frame clones here, not all; method: immunoSEQ multiplex PCR. The sample yields 130,000 or so clones, 75% to 90% seen once. The sample comprised peripheral blood. These receptors all stem from a man aged 35-49 years with acute or convalescent COVID-19.

This clone was seen once. This rearrangement joins TRBV6-5 to TRBJ2-7; a weak D match, TRBD2 (7 bases). CDR1 is MNHEY, CDR2 SVGAGI, per germline. This CDR3 has 15 residues. V was pared by 2 bases and J by 3 bases, with 14 bases between. In DNA, the CDR3 is TGTGCCAGCAGTTACCCGGGGGGCTCTTTCTACGAGCAGTACTTC. It specifies CASSYPGGSFYEQYF.

This clone occurred once. This sequence joins TRBV7-6 and TRBJ1-3; a weak D match, TRBD1 (5 bases). Germline lookup yields CDR1 SGHVS and CDR2 FNYEAQ. The CDR3 extends over 15 amino acids. V gave up 2 bases and J gave up 0 bases, with 8 bases separating them. The CDR3 here is CASSLQGPSGNTIYF. The CDR3 DNA reads TGTGCCAGCAGCTTACAGGGCCCCTCTGGAAACACCATATATTTT.

This chain uses TRBV6-6 with TRBJ1-5, with D possibly TRBD1 on 5 matching bases. This CDR3 is built from 13 residues. V was cut by 11 bases and J by 3 bases, with 14 bases left in between. CDR1 is MNHNY, CDR2 SVGAGI, per germline (reference sequence). The CDR3 DNA follows: TGTGCCTACGGGGGGGAGGCCAATCAGCCCCAGCATTTT. This gives the protein CAYGGEANQPQHF.

This clone has just a few counts. The chain carries TRBV6-6 and TRBJ1-1, with D possibly being TRBD1 (6 bases). Trimming took off 2 bases at V and 0 bases at J, with 10 bases between the two ends. CDR1 is MNHNY, CDR2 SVGAGI, per germline (reference sequence). This CDR3 contains 15 residues. For the CDR3, the DNA is TGTGCCAGCAGTTACGGGGGCAGCGTGAACACTGAAGCTTTCTTT. This gives the protein CASSYGGSVNTEAFF.

The chain carries TRBV11-2 and TRBJ2-7, with 7 bases fitting TRBD1. Germline V gene lookup returns CDR1 SGHAT and CDR2 FQNNGV. CDR3 length: 15 amino acids. The V and J ends lost 0 bases and 4 bases, in that order; junction bases with no gene match: 6. The CDR3 loop reads CASSLERGPQYEQYF. CDR3 nucleotide sequence: TGTGCCAGCAGCTTAGAGAGGGGGCCACAATACGAGCAGTACTTC. Variable domain in full (rest from reference TRBV11-2 and TRBJ2-7): EAGVAQSPRYKIIEKRQSVAFWCNPISGHATLYWYQQILGQGPKLLIQFQNNGVVDDSQLPKDRFSAERLKGVDSTLKIQPAKLEDSAVYLCASSLERGPQYEQYFGPGTRLTVT.

The gene calls are TRBV11-2 and TRBJ1-3, with D hard to call. Germline lookup yields CDR1 SGHAT and CDR2 FQNNGV. Trimming removed 1 base at V and 0 bases at J, with 10 bases between. The CDR3 has 16 amino acids. CDR3 in amino acids: CASSLARGISGNTIYF. For the CDR3, the DNA is TGTGCCAGCAGCTTAGCTCGGGGAATCTCTGGAAACACCATATATTTT.

This clone was recorded only once. The rearrangement links TRBV11-3 to TRBJ1-1, with D maybe TRBD1 (6 bases). The V end lost 2 bases, the J end lost 2 bases, and 12 bases lay between the germline ends. This CDR3 contains 15 residues. Germline V CDR1 and CDR2: SGHNT, YENEEA. The CDR3: CASSLNTGSNTEAFF. CDR3 nucleotide sequence: TGTGCCAGCAGCTTAAACACAGGGAGTAACACTGAAGCTTTCTTT.

In its sample, this clone was seen once. This chain connects TRBV3-1 (or the pseudogene TRBV3-2) to TRBJ2-3; 13 bases match TRBD2. Germline V gives CDR1 LGHDT, CDR2 YNNKEL (reference sequence). J lost 1 base, V lost 2 bases, and 6 bases had no gene match. The CDR3 has 18 residues. CDR3 sequence (DNA): TGTGCCAGCAGCCAACAACTAGCGGGGGGGCCGGGCACAGATACGCAGTATTTT. The encoded protein is CASSQQLAGGPGTDTQYF.

The chain has TRBV27 and TRBJ2-1; 9 positions agree with TRBD2. The trim removed 7 bases at V and 7 bases at J, leaving 14 bases unmatched. Germline lookup yields CDR1 MNHEY and CDR2 SMNVEV (reference sequence). The CDR3 runs to 16 residues. CDR3 region: CASIPRGREGRNEQFF. Here the CDR3 DNA reads TGTGCCAGCATTCCCCGCGGGCGGGAGGGCCGGAATGAGCAGTTCTTC.

V usage is TRBV7-9 and J usage is TRBJ1-4, with D unresolved. The CDR3 has 15 residues. Trimming removed 3 bases at V and 5 bases at J, with 13 bases between. Germline assignment: CDR1 SEHNR and CDR2 FQNEAQ (reference sequence). As DNA, the CDR3 is TGTGCCAGCAGCTTCGCTTCGGAGAGAAATGAAAAACTGTTTTTT. Translation: CASSFASERNEKLFF. Using reference TRBV7-9 and TRBJ1-4 for the parts outside the CDR3, the full variable domain is DTGVSQNPRHKITKRGQNVTFRCDPISEHNRLYWYRQTLGQGPEFLTYFQNEAQLEKSRLLSDRFSAERPKGSFSTLEIQRTEQGDSAMYLCASSFASERNEKLFFGSGTQLSVL.

J is TRBJ1-1 and V is TRBV6-5, with a possible D match to TRBD1 (6 bases). V was cut by 6 bases and J by 0 bases, with 8 bases left in between. This CDR3 spans 13 amino acids. Germline CDR1 and CDR2: MNHEY and SVGAGI. CDR3 nucleotide sequence: TGTGCCAGCAGACAGGGATTGAACACTGAAGCTTTCTTT. It encodes CASRQGLNTEAFF.

V and J are TRBV11-3 and TRBJ2-1; 14 bases are shared with TRBD2. From germline, CDR1 is SGHNT and CDR2 YENEEA. With V trimmed by 1 base and J by 6 bases, 2 bases remained unmatched. This CDR3 has 16 residues. For the CDR3, the DNA is TGTGCCAGCAGCTTAGCGACTAGCGGGGGGGCCAATGAGCAGTTCTTC. This gives the protein CASSLATSGGANEQFF.

CDR3 protein: CASSYSGENRNYGYTF. Here the CDR3 DNA reads TGTGCCAGCAGTTATTCGGGGGAAAACAGGAACTATGGCTACACCTTC. V usage is TRBV6-5 and J usage is TRBJ1-2; possible D gene TRBD1, 5 bases. V was trimmed by 3 bases and J by 2 bases, leaving 16 bases between them. From germline, CDR1 is MNHEY and CDR2 SVGAGI. The CDR3 consists of 16 residues.

Only a few counts were recorded for this clone. The gene calls are TRBV2 and TRBJ2-2; tentatively, D is TRBD2 (6 bases). The CDR3 totals 16 residues. CDR1 and CDR2 from the germline V gene are SNHLY and FYNNEI. V gave up 6 bases and J gave up 1 base, with 15 bases separating them. CDR3: CASSQASAKNTGELFF. CDR3 coding DNA: TGTGCCAGCAGCCAGGCTAGCGCGAAGAACACCGGGGAGCTGTTTTTT.

The chain joins TRBV6-2 or TRBV6-3 to TRBJ2-4; 7 bases fit TRBD1. V shed 2 bases, J shed 3 bases, and the junction held 1 base outside the gene matches. This CDR3 contains 14 residues. Germline V gene sequence: CDR1 MNHEY, CDR2 SVGEGT. The CDR3 loop is CASSYRQGKNIQYF. The CDR3 nucleotides read TGTGCCAGCAGTTACCGACAGGGCAAAAACATTCAGTACTTC.

The chain employs TRBV2 and TRBJ1-1; unclear D gene. Germline values: CDR1 SNHLY, CDR2 FYNNEI. Deletions cut 6 bases from V and 1 base from J, with 9 bases between. The length of the CDR3 is 13 residues. For the CDR3, the DNA is TGTGCCAGCAGAAACGCAGGGAACACTGAAGCTTTCTTT. It encodes CASRNAGNTEAFF.

The rearrangement links TRBV18 to TRBJ1-2; D uncertain. This CDR3 has 13 residues. The ends were cut back, 2 bases at V and 2 bases at J, with 6 bases in the middle. Germline CDR1 reads KGHSH; CDR2 reads LQKENI. The CDR3 DNA follows: TGTGCCAGCTCACCAAGCGAGAACTATGGCTACACCTTC. It yields the protein CASSPSENYGYTF.

The chain combines TRBV5-6 with TRBJ1-1; 11 bases are shared with TRBD1. CDR3 length: 15 amino acids. V was clipped by 2 bases and J by 5 bases; unmatched bases: 5. Germline assignment: CDR1 SGHDT and CDR2 YYEEEE. The CDR3 region is CASSLRGTGGTEAFF. The CDR3 bases are TGTGCCAGCAGCTTACGCGGGACAGGGGGGACTGAAGCTTTCTTT.

The chain couples TRBV7-2 to TRBJ1-2, with 8 bases fitting TRBD1. J gave up 6 bases and V 2 bases, and 5 bases lay outside the gene matches. CDR1 and CDR2 (germline): SGHTA, FQGNSA. CDR3 length equals 14 residues. The CDR3 spells CASSLSSGGNGYTF. Written as DNA, the CDR3 is TGTGCCAGCAGCTTATCATCAGGGGGCAATGGCTACACCTTC.

This clone was observed many times. The chain employs TRBV2 and TRBJ2-6; perhaps TRBD1 as D (5 bases). The V end was cut by 11 bases, the J end by 0 bases, with 17 bases between. The CDR3 has 16 amino acids. Germline values: CDR1 SNHLY, CDR2 FYNNEI. The CDR3 DNA follows: TGTGCCTCGATTAAGGGCAGGGACTCTGGGGCCAACGTCCTGACTTTC. Amino acid sequence: CASIKGRDSGANVLTF. Using reference TRBV2 and TRBJ2-6 for the parts outside the CDR3, the full variable domain is EPEVTQTPSHQVTQMGQEVILRCVPISNHLYFYWYRQILGQKVEFLVSFYNNEISEKSEIFDDQFSVERPDGSNFTLKIRSTKLEDSAMYFCASIKGRDSGANVLTFGAGSRLTVL.

This chain links TRBV6-2 or TRBV6-3 with TRBJ1-4, with D hard to call. V was shortened by 4 bases and J by 0 bases, with 15 bases between the two germline ends. The germline CDR1 and CDR2 sequences are MNHEY and SVGEGT. The CDR3 extends over 17 amino acids. The CDR3 DNA reads as TGTGCCAGCAGTTCGCCTGGGCAGCCAACAACTAATGAAAAACTGTTTTTT. Protein product: CASSSPGQPTTNEKLFF.

This chain uses TRBV2 with TRBJ2-7; TRBD1 matches 8 bases. The J segment lost 6 bases and the V segment lost 6 bases, leaving 4 bases of the junction unmatched. The CDR3 covers 12 residues. From germline, CDR1 is SNHLY and CDR2 FYNNEI. The CDR3 nucleotides are TGTGCCAGCAGGAGGACAGGGCCCGAGCAGTACTTC. Amino acids: CASRRTGPEQYF.

The CDR3 spells CASSQVLAGGYNEQFF. The CDR3 nucleotides read TGCGCCAGCAGCCAAGTACTAGCGGGGGGTTACAATGAGCAGTTCTTC. The chain couples TRBV4-1 to TRBJ2-1; 12 bases match TRBD2. Germline V gene data show CDR1 as MGHRA and CDR2 as YSYEKL. The CDR3 runs to 16 residues. V lost 1 base and J lost 4; bases outside the gene matches: 2.